This T cell receptor beta chain was sequenced for a study of OX40 agonist ivuxolimab in advanced cancers. Study overall: Of the patients, three showed partial responses, one with hepatocellular carcinoma and two with cutaneous melanoma. Study conclusions and caveats: Low levels of normalized T-cell clonal expansion also appeared in some nonresponders. The CD4+ and CD8+ T cells in the blood had expanded clonally by week 6 at 0.1 to 3.0 mg/kg.

Data came from immunoSEQ multiplex PCR; TCRdb stores just in-frame clones and leaves some out. The table has more than 65,000 clones, more than 75% seen once. Trimming shortened V by 0 bases and J by 8 bases, and 11 bases separated the two germline ends. Per the germline V gene, CDR1 is SGDLS and CDR2 is YYNGEE. The CDR3 covers 14 residues. In the case of this clone: Its matching antigen is unknown.

Here the sequenced sample was CD4+ or CD8+ T cells sorted from blood, taken in a trial of the OX40 agonist ivuxolimab. This receptor was obtained from an adult with an advanced solid tumor such as melanoma, head and neck, liver or kidney cancer. The chain joins TRBV9 to TRBJ1-4; weak D call: TRBD1 (5 bases). The DNA of the CDR3 is TGTGCCAGCAGCGTAGGTCAGGGTGGGGAAAAACTGTTTTTT. Translation: CASSVGQGGEKLFF. Filled out from reference TRBV9 and TRBJ1-4, the complete variable domain reads DSGVTQTPKHLITATGQRVTLRCSPRSGDLSVYWYQQSLDQGLQFLIQYYNGEERAKGNILERFSAQQFPDLHSELNLSSLELGDSALYFCASSVGQGGEKLFFGSGTQLSVL.